A single sample gave rise to the 27 T cell receptor beta chains below, sequenced in a study of OX40 agonist ivuxolimab in advanced cancers. Assay used: immunoSEQ multiplex PCR; TCRdb lists only in-frame clones, some missing. This table holds 35,000 to 40,000 clones, around 87% found once. The sequencing used CD4+ or CD8+ T cells sorted from blood, collected in a trial of the OX40 agonist ivuxolimab. These receptors originate from an adult with an advanced solid tumor such as melanoma, head and neck, liver or kidney cancer.

This clone showed up just once. The chain has TRBV7-8 and TRBJ2-7, with a possible D match to TRBD1 (5 bases). The V end was cut by 1 base, the J end by 7 bases, with 17 bases between. CDR1 and CDR2 (germline): SGHVS, FQNEAQ. This CDR3 comprises 15 residues. The CDR3 DNA is TGTGCCAGCAGCTTAGTAGGCCAGGGAAGTTGGGAGCAGTACTTC. It specifies CASSLVGQGSWEQYF.

In this sample, this clone turned up a few times. V and J are TRBV6-1 and TRBJ1-2; D ambiguous. Germline CDR1 and CDR2: MNHNS and SASEGT. There are 14 residues in the CDR3. Trimming removed 1 base at V and 6 bases at J, with 12 bases between. CDR3 loop: CASSEGPTIDGYTF. DNA of the CDR3: TGTGCCAGCAGTGAAGGACCGACTATCGATGGCTACACCTTC.

This chain joins TRBV2 and TRBJ2-5; D perhaps matches TRBD2 (7 bases). The CDR3 sequence is 15 residues long. Per the germline V gene, CDR1 is SNHLY and CDR2 is FYNNEI. Trimming stripped 4 bases from V and 2 bases from J, with 14 bases between. CDR3 residues: CASSGGGGLQETQYF. The CDR3 DNA sequence: TGTGCCAGCAGTGGGGGAGGGGGACTTCAAGAGACCCAGTACTTC. Full variable domain (rest looked up from reference TRBV2 and TRBJ2-5): EPEVTQTPSHQVTQMGQEVILRCVPISNHLYFYWYRQILGQKVEFLVSFYNNEISEKSEIFDDQFSVERPDGSNFTLKIRSTKLEDSAMYFCASSGGGGLQETQYFGPGTRLLVL.

The chain recombines TRBV14 with TRBJ2-1; D might be TRBD1 or TRBD2, each matching 5 bases. Trimming left V 5 bases short and J 8 bases short, with 22 bases between. The CDR3 runs 16 residues. Germline V lookup: CDR1 SGHDN, CDR2 FVKESK. This CDR3 reads CASSTSTRGLRDEQFF. The CDR3, as DNA: TGTGCCAGCAGCACCTCCACTAGGGGCCTCAGAGATGAGCAGTTCTTC.

By proportion, this clone is medium-sized. The chain uses TRBV13 and TRBJ2-1; D unclear. This CDR3 has 11 residues. The germline V gene encodes CDR1 PRHDT and CDR2 FYEKMQ (reference sequence). Trimming shortened V by 5 bases and J by 5 bases, and 4 bases separated the two germline ends. CDR3 DNA sequence: TGTGCCAGCAGCCCGCACAATGAGCAGTTCTTC. This encodes CASSPHNEQFF.

The chain is built from TRBV19 and TRBJ2-5; D is tentatively TRBD1 or TRBD2 (5 bases each). The CDR3 runs 14 residues. CDR1 LNHDA and CDR2 SQIVND come from the germline V gene (reference sequence). Trimming removed 3 bases from V and 0 bases from J, with 8 bases in between. This CDR3 is CASSIWGYQETQYF. CDR3 in DNA: TGTGCCAGTAGTATCTGGGGGTACCAAGAGACCCAGTACTTC.

CDR3 in DNA: TGTGCCAGCAGCTTGGCGTCGTCGCATAGCTATGGCTACACCTTC. Its protein product is CASSLASSHSYGYTF. The rearrangement joins TRBV5-5 to TRBJ1-2; D call uncertain. V gave up 0 bases and J gave up 4 bases, with 13 bases separating them. Per germline, CDR1 SGHKS and CDR2 YYEKEE (reference sequence). There are 15 residues in the CDR3.

This clone occurred once. The chain couples TRBV7-2 to TRBJ2-5, with D possibly TRBD1 on 8 matching bases. This CDR3 has 15 amino acids. Trimming removed 5 bases at V and 1 base at J, with 14 bases between. Germline lookup yields CDR1 SGHTA and CDR2 FQGNSA. The CDR3 loop is CASSTQGGIQETQYF. The CDR3 region has the DNA TGTGCCAGCAGCACACAGGGGGGGATCCAAGAGACCCAGTACTTC.

This chain connects TRBV15 to TRBJ2-1; the match to TRBD2 covers 11 bases. The germline V gene has CDR1 LNHNV and CDR2 YYDKDF (reference sequence). Trimming removed 3 bases from V and 8 bases from J; junction bases left unmatched: 0. The CDR3 sequence is 13 residues long. The CDR3 coding sequence is TGTGCCACCAGCAGGACTAGCGGGGATGAGCAGTTCTTC. As protein: CATSRTSGDEQFF.

This chain connects TRBV5-8 to TRBJ1-2, with unresolved D. Per the germline V gene, CDR1 is SGHTS and CDR2 is YDEGEE. The V and J ends lost 1 base and 5 bases respectively, with 12 bases between them. The CDR3 runs to 14 residues. CDR3 residues: CASSLSTQAYGYTF. The CDR3 nucleotides are TGTGCCAGCAGCTTGTCTACCCAGGCTTATGGCTACACCTTC.

In its sample, this clone was seen once. This chain links TRBV5-1 with TRBJ1-2; unclear D gene. Between the trimmed V and J ends, which lost 0 bases and 7 bases, there was a span of 10 bases. The CDR3 loop spans 13 amino acids. Germline V gene data show CDR1 as SGHRS and CDR2 as YFSETQ. The DNA for the CDR3 is TGCGCCAGCAGCTTGGAGGGAGTGGGTGGCTACACCTTC. Amino acid sequence: CASSLEGVGGYTF.

The chain joins TRBV11-2 to TRBJ2-5, with D unresolved. The CDR3 contains 13 residues. V lost 2 bases to trimming and J lost 5 bases, with 9 bases between them. The germline V gene encodes CDR1 SGHAT and CDR2 FQNNGV. The CDR3 protein is CASSLFDRETQYF. The DNA of the CDR3 is TGTGCCAGCAGCTTATTCGATCGGGAGACCCAGTACTTC.

The chain carries TRBV2 and TRBJ2-2, with D maybe TRBD2 (5 bases). Trimming took 4 bases from V and 6 from J, leaving 12 bases between them. This CDR3 region has 14 residues. Germline V gives CDR1 SNHLY, CDR2 FYNNEI. The CDR3 here is CASSVRVMAGELFF. DNA of the CDR3: TGTGCCAGCAGTGTGAGGGTGATGGCCGGGGAGCTGTTTTTT.

The chain recombines TRBV6-5 with TRBJ1-1; no firm D call. Germline assignment: CDR1 MNHEY and CDR2 SVGAGI. The CDR3 covers 12 residues. V shed 7 bases and J shed 1 base, with 7 bases lying between them. This chain's CDR3 is CASITGNTEAFF. The CDR3 bases are TGTGCCAGCATTACCGGGAACACTGAAGCTTTCTTT.

The J gene is TRBJ2-2, the V gene TRBV11-3; D not certain. The CDR3 contains 13 residues. The V end lost 5 bases, the J end lost 10 bases, and 14 bases lay between the germline ends. Germline CDR1 is SGHNT and CDR2 is YENEEA. CDR3 nucleotide sequence: TGTGCCAGCAGCCCGTCCCCTATGAAGGAGCTGTTTTTT. Translated, it gives CASSPSPMKELFF.

The rearrangement uses TRBV27 and TRBJ1-2, with TRBD1 as a possible D gene (5 bases). V dropped 2 bases and J dropped 4 bases, with 11 bases sitting between them. The CDR3 covers 14 residues. Germline V gives CDR1 MNHEY, CDR2 SMNVEV (reference sequence). The CDR3 reads CASSLGQGVYGYTF. Written as DNA, the CDR3 is TGTGCCAGCAGTTTAGGGCAGGGCGTCTATGGCTACACCTTC.

This chain connects TRBV2 to TRBJ2-5; 9 nucleotides align to TRBD1. Germline CDR1 reads SNHLY; CDR2 reads FYNNEI. The CDR3 extends over 15 amino acids. J was trimmed by 5 bases and V by 6 bases; bases with no gene match: 10. The CDR3 loop is CASSERTGAGETQYF. The CDR3 nucleotides are TGTGCCAGCAGCGAACGGACAGGGGCGGGGGAGACCCAGTACTTC.

The chain has TRBV7-9 and TRBJ2-7, with D uncertain. V was pared by 4 bases and J by 0 bases, with 4 bases between. The CDR3 sequence is 12 residues long. The germline CDR1 and CDR2 sequences are SEHNR and FQNEAQ (reference sequence). CDR3 in amino acids: CASSSSSYEQYF. CDR3 in DNA: TGTGCCAGCAGCTCGAGCTCCTACGAGCAGTACTTC.

The chain couples TRBV5-4 to TRBJ2-7, with D perhaps matching TRBD2 (5 bases). The CDR3 consists of 15 residues. V lost 6 bases and J lost 0, with 16 bases in between. Per germline, CDR1 SGHNT and CDR2 YYREEE (reference sequence). The CDR3 reads CASTPHGGNSYEQYF. DNA for the CDR3: TGTGCCAGCACCCCCCATGGAGGAAACTCCTACGAGCAGTACTTC.

This clone was recorded once. J is TRBJ2-2 and V is TRBV7-8; D assignment may be TRBD1 or TRBD2 (6 bases each). This CDR3 comprises 17 residues. Between the trimmed V and J ends, which lost 5 bases and 1 base, there was a span of 17 bases. CDR1 and CDR2 from the germline V gene are SGHVS and FQNEAQ. CDR3 in DNA: TGTGCCAGCAGCCCAAAGGGGGGACTGATGAACACCGGGGAGCTGTTTTTT. Translated: CASSPKGGLMNTGELFF.

The rearrangement joins TRBV25-1 to TRBJ1-2, with D tentatively TRBD1 (5 bases). Germline CDR1 MGHDK, CDR2 SYGVNS. The CDR3 totals 12 residues. Trimming removed 7 bases from V and 10 bases from J, with 16 bases in between. CDR3 nucleotides: TGTGCCAGCACCTCGACGGGGGGTTACTACACCTTC. It specifies CASTSTGGYYTF.

The V and J genes are TRBV6-5 and TRBJ2-5; 7 bases align to TRBD2. V dropped 6 bases and J dropped 6; count of bases not matched to a gene: 7. The CDR3 sequence is 13 residues long. Germline assignment: CDR1 MNHEY and CDR2 SVGAGI. CDR3 nucleotide sequence: TGTGCCAGCAGCTTAACTAGCGCGAAGACCCAGTACTTC. Translated: CASSLTSAKTQYF.

The chain carries TRBV11-2 and TRBJ1-2; D gene uncertain. CDR3 length: 13 amino acids. Germline CDR1 and CDR2: SGHAT and FQNNGV. Trimming removed 3 bases at V and 4 bases at J, with 9 bases between. Here the CDR3 reads CASSFPHFYGYTF. The CDR3 nucleotides read TGTGCCAGCAGCTTTCCCCATTTCTATGGCTACACCTTC.

This chain uses TRBV19 with TRBJ2-7; D assignment may be TRBD1 or TRBD2 (5 bases each). The CDR3 is 13 residues long. V was shortened by 3 bases and J by 6 bases, with 12 bases between the two germline ends. CDR1 is LNHDA, CDR2 SQIVND, per germline (reference sequence). The CDR3 is CASSISGAPEQYF. CDR3 nucleotides: TGTGCCAGTAGTATCTCCGGGGCGCCCGAGCAGTACTTC.

The rearrangement links TRBV2 to TRBJ2-3; D not resolved. Germline V gene lookup returns CDR1 SNHLY and CDR2 FYNNEI. Trimming shortened V by 10 bases and J by 5 bases, and 19 bases separated the two germline ends. The CDR3 has 14 amino acids. CDR3 bases: TGTGCCACCGACTCCCGGACCGGCGAAGATACGCAGTATTTT. Amino acid sequence: CATDSRTGEDTQYF.

The V gene is TRBV30, the J gene TRBJ2-7; possibly TRBD2 for D (7 bases). CDR3 length: 12 amino acids. The V and J ends lost 8 bases and 0 bases respectively, with 11 bases between them. Germline-derived CDR1 and CDR2 are GTSNPN and SVGIG (reference sequence). CDR3 bases: TGTGCCCTCGGGGGGCCCTCCTACGAGCAGTACTTC. Translating it yields CALGGPSYEQYF.

The chain employs TRBV5-4 and TRBJ2-3, with 7 bases that match TRBD2. V shed 0 bases, J shed 2 bases, and the junction held 9 bases outside the gene matches. The CDR3 length is 17 residues. The germline gives CDR1 SGHNT, CDR2 YYREEE (reference sequence). CDR3 sequence (DNA): TGTGCCAGCAGCTTGGGGGGCGGGAGAGCCCCCACAGATACGCAGTATTTT. Amino acid sequence: CASSLGGGRAPTDTQYF.